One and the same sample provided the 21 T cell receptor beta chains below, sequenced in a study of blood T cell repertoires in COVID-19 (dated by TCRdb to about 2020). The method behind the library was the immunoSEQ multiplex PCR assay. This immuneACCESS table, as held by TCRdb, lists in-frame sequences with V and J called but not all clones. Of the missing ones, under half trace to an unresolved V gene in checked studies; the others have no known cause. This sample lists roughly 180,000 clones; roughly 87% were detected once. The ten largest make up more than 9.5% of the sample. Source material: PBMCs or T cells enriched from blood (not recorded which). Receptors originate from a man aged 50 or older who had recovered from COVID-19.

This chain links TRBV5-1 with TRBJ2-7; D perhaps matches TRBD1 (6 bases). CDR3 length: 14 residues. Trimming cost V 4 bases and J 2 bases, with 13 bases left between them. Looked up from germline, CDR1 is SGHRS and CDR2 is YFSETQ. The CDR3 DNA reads TGCGCCAGCAGCCGTCGGACAGAAACCTACGAGCAGTACTTC. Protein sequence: CASSRRTETYEQYF.

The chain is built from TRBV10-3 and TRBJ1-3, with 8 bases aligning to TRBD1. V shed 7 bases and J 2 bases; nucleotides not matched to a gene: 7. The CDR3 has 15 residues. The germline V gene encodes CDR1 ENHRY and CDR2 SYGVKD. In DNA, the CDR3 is TGTGCCATCAAGGACAGGGAATTCGCTGGAAACACCATATATTTT. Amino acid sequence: CAIKDREFAGNTIYF.

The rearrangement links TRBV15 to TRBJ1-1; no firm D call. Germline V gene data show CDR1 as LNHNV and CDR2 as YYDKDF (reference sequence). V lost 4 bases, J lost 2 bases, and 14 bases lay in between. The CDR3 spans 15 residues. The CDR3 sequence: CATSTRTRDNTEAFF. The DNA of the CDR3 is TGTGCCACCAGCACCAGAACACGGGATAACACTGAAGCTTTCTTT.

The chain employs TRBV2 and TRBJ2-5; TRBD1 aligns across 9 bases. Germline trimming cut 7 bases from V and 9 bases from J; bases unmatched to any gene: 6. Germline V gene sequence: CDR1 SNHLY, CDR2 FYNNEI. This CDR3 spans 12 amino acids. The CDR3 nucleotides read TGTGCCAGCAACAACCGACAGGGGGCCCAGTACTTC. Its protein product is CASNNRQGAQYF.

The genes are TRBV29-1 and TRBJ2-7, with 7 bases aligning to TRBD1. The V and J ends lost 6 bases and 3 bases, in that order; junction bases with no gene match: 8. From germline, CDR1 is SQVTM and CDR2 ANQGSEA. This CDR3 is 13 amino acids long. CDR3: CSVESDRDYEQYF. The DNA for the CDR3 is TGCAGCGTGGAATCCGACAGGGACTACGAGCAGTACTTC.

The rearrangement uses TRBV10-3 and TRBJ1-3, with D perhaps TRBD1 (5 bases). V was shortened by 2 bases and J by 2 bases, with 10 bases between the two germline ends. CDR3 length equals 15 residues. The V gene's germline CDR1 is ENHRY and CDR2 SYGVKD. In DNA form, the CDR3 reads TGTGCCATCAGTGAGGACGGGGGAACTGGAAACACCATATATTTT. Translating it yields CAISEDGGTGNTIYF.

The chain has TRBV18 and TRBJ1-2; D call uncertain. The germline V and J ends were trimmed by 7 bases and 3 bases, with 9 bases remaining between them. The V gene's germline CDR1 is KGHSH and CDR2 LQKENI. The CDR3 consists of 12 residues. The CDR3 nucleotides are TGTGCCAGCTATGAGGGCCACTATGGCTACACCTTC. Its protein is CASYEGHYGYTF.

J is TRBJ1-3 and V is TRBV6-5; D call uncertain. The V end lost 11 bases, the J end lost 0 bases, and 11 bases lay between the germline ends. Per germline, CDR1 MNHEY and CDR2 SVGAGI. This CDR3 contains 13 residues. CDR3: CALRGSSGNTIYF. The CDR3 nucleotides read TGTGCCTTGAGAGGCAGCTCTGGAAACACCATATATTTT.

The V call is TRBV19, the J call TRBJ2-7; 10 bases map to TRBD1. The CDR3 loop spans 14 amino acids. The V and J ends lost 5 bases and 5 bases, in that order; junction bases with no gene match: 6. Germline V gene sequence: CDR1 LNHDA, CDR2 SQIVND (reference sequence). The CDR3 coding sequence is TGTGCCAGTAGTCCTCGGACAGGGGGGGACGAGCAGTACTTC. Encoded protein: CASSPRTGGDEQYF.

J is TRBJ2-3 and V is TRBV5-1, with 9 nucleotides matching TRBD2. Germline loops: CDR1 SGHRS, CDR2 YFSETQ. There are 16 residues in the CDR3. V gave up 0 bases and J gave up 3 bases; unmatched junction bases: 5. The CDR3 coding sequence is TGCGCCAGCAGCTTGGGTTCTAGCGGGGTGACAGATACGCAGTATTTT. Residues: CASSLGSSGVTDTQYF.

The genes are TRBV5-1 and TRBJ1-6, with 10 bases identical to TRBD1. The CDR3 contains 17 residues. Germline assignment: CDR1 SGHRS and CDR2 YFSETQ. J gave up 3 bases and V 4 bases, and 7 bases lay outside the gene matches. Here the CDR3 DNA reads TGCGCCAGCAGCGCCGGGACAGGGGACTTCTATAATTCACCCCTCCACTTT. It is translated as CASSAGTGDFYNSPLHF.

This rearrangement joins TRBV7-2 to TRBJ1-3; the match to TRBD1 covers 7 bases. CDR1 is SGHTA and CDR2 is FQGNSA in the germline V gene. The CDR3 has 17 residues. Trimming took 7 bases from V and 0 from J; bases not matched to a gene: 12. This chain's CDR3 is CASTRPGQAYSGNTIYF. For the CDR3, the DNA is TGTGCCAGCACCCGCCCTGGACAGGCTTACTCTGGAAACACCATATATTTT.

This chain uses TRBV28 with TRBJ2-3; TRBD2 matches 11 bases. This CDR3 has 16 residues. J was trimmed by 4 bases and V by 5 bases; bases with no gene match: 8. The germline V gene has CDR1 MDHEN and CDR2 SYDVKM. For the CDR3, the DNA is TGTGCCAGCAGTCTTATAGCGGGAGGGCGCCCAGATACGCAGTATTTT. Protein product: CASSLIAGGRPDTQYF. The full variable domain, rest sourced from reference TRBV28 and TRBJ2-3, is DVKVTQSSRYLVKRTGEKVFLECVQDMDHENMFWYRQDPGLGLRLIYFSYDVKMKEKGDIPEGYSVSREKKERFSLILESASTNQTSMYLCASSLIAGGRPDTQYFGPGTRLTVL.

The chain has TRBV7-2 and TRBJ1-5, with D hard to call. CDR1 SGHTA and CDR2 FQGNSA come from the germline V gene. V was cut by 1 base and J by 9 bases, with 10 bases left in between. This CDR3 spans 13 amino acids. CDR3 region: CASSLGPRRPQHF. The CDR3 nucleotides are TGTGCCAGCAGCTTAGGGCCCAGGCGGCCCCAGCATTTT.

The CDR3 here is CASSRTDSEAFF. The CDR3 DNA follows: TGTGCCAGCAGTAGGACAGATTCTGAAGCTTTCTTT. V and J are TRBV27 and TRBJ1-1, with D possibly TRBD1 on 6 matching bases. V gave up 5 bases and J gave up 6 bases, with 10 bases separating them. Germline V CDR1 and CDR2: MNHEY, SMNVEV (reference sequence). The CDR3 runs to 12 residues.

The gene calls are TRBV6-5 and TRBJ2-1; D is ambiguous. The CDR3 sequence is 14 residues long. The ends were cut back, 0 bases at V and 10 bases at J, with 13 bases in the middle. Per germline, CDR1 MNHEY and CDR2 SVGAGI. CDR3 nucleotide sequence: TGTGCCAGCAGTTACTCGAGAAGCTTCTTCGAGCAGTTCTTC. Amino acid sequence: CASSYSRSFFEQFF.

In DNA form, the CDR3 reads TGTGCCAGCAGCCTTCCAGGGATTACCGAGACCCAGTACTTC. Translated: CASSLPGITETQYF. V gene TRBV3-1 (or the pseudogene TRBV3-2) combines with J gene TRBJ2-5; the D gene is possibly TRBD1 (5 bases). Trimming left V 4 bases short and J 5 bases short, with 14 bases between. CDR3 length equals 14 residues. Germline V CDR1 and CDR2: LGHDT, YNNKEL (reference sequence).

CDR3 bases: TGTGCCAGCAGTCGACTAGCGGGACGTCAAGAGACCCAGTACTTC. Amino acids: CASSRLAGRQETQYF. The chain recombines TRBV7-2 with TRBJ2-5; 11 nucleotides align to TRBD2. The germline V gene has CDR1 SGHTA and CDR2 FQGNSA. This CDR3 is built from 15 residues. Trimming took 6 bases from V and 2 from J; bases not matched to a gene: 5.

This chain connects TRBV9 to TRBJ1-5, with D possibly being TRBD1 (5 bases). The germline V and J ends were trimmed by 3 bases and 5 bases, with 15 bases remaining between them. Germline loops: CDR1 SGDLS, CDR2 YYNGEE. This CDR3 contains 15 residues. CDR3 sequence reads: CASSGSRGFDQPQHF. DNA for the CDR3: TGTGCCAGCAGCGGAAGTAGGGGATTTGATCAGCCCCAGCATTTT. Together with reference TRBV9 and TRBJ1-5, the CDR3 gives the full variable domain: DSGVTQTPKHLITATGQRVTLRCSPRSGDLSVYWYQQSLDQGLQFLIQYYNGEERAKGNILERFSAQQFPDLHSELNLSSLELGDSALYFCASSGSRGFDQPQHFGDGTRLSIL.

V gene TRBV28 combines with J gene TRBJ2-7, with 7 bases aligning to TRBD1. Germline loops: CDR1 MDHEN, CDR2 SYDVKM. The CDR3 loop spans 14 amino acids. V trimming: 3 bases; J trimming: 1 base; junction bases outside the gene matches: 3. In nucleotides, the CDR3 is TGTGCCAGCAGTTTCCGACAGGGATCCTACGAGCAGTACTTC. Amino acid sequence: CASSFRQGSYEQYF.

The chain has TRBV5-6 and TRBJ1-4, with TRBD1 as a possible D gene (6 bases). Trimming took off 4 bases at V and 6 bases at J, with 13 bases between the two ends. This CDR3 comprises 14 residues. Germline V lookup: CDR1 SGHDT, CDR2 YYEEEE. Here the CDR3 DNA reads TGTGCCAGCAGCCGCTCAGGGGAAGATGAAAAACTGTTTTTT. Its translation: CASSRSGEDEKLFF.